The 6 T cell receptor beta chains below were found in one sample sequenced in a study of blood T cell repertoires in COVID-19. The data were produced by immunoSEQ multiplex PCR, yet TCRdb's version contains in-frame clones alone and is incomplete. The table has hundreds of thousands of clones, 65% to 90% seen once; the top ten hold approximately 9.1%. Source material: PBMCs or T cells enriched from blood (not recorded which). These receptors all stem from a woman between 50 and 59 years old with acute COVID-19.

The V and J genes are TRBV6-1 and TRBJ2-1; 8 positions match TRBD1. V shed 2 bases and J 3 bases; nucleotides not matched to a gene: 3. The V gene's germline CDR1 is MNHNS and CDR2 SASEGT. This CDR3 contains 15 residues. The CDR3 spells CASSEQGADYNEQFF. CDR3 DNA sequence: TGTGCCAGCAGTGAACAGGGGGCGGACTACAATGAGCAGTTCTTC.

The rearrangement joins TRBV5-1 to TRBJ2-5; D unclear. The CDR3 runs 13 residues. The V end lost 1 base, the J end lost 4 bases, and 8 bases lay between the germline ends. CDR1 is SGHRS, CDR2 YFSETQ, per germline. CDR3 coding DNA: TGCGCCAGCAGCTTGTCAGGTGCAGAGACCCAGTACTTC. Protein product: CASSLSGAETQYF.

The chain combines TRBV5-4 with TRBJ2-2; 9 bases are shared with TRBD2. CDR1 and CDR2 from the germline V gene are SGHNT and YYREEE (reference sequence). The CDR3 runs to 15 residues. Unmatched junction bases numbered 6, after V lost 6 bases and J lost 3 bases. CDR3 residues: CASTVAGAHTGELFF. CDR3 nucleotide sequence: TGTGCCAGCACCGTAGCGGGGGCCCACACCGGGGAGCTGTTTTTT.

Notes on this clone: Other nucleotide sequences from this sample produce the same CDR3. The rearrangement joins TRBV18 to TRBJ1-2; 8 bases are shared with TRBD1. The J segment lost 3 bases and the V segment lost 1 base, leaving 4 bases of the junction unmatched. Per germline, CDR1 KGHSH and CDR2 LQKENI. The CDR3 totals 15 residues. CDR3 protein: CASSPRQGADYGYTF. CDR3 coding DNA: TGTGCCAGCTCACCACGGCAGGGGGCGGACTATGGCTACACCTTC.

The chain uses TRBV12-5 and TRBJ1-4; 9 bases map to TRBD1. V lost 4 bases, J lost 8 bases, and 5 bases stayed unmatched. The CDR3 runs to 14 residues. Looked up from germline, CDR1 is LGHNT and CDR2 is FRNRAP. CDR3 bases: TGTGCTAGTGGTTGGGGGACAGGGCGCGAAAAACTGTTTTTT. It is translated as CASGWGTGREKLFF. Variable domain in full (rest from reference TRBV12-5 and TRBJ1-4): DARVTQTPRHKVTEMGQEVTMRCQPILGHNTVFWYRQTMMQGLELLAYFRNRAPLDDSGMPKDRFSAEMPDATLATLKIQPSEPRDSAVYFCASGWGTGREKLFFGSGTQLSVL.

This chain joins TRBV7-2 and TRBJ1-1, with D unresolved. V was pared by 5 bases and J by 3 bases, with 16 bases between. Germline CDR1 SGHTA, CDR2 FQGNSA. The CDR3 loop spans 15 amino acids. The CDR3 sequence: CASSPSVGFYTEAFF. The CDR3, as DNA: TGTGCCAGCAGCCCCTCAGTCGGGTTCTACACTGAAGCTTTCTTT. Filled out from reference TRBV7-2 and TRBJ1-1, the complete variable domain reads GAGVSQSPSNKVTEKGKDVELRCDPISGHTALYWYRQSLGQGLEFLIYFQGNSAPDKSGLPSDRFSAERTGGSVSTLTIQRTQQEDSAVYLCASSPSVGFYTEAFFGQGTRLTVV.